This T cell receptor beta chain came from a study of blood T cell repertoires in COVID-19. Overall study: COVID-19 samples collected from the United States, Italy and Spain covered acute and convalescent phases.

Trimming at V came to 4 bases and at J to 5 bases, leaving 2 bases not matched to a gene. The CDR3 runs to 14 residues. Per the germline V gene, CDR1 is KGHSH and CDR2 is LQKENI. Only in-frame clones appear in the TCRdb table, and some are missing; sequencing was by immunoSEQ multiplex PCR. This table has some 49,000 clones, 65% to 90% appearing once. The sequenced sample was peripheral blood. The chain combines TRBV18 with TRBJ1-5; 10 nucleotides agree with TRBD1. The TCR originated in a human donor in a cohort sampled during active COVID-19. The CDR3 DNA reads TGTGCCAGCTCACAGGGGACAGGGGATCAGCCCCAGCATTTT. It translates to CASSQGTGDQPQHF.